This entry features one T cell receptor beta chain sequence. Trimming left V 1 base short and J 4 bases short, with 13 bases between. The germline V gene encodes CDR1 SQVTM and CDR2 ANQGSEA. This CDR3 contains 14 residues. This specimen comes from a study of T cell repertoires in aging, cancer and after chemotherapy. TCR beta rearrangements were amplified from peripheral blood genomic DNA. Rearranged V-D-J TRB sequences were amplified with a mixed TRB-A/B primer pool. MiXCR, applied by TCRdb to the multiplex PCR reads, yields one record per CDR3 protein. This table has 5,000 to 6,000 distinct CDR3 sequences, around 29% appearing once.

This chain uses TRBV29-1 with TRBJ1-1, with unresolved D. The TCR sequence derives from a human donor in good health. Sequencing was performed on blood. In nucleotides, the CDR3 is TGCAGCGTTGAAGGCCCGGGCGCGCTCACTGAAGCTTTCTTT. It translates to CSVEGPGALTEAFF.